The source of this TCR beta chain is a study of cytomegalovirus exposure and HLA in healthy donors. The germline CDR1 and CDR2 sequences are SGHRS and YFSETQ. Trimming removed 4 bases at V and 8 bases at J, with 15 bases between. The CDR3 runs 13 residues. There are a few counts of this clone. The antigen is not known. Samples came from healthy bone marrow donors. The PCR employed 60 Vbeta primers together with 13 Jbeta primers. Profiling relied on immunoSEQ multiplex PCR, and the TCRdb table lists in-frame clones only, not all of them. The table shows about 93,000 clones, with roughly 79% occurring only once. Study findings and constraints: Later, an analysis showed that TCR beta chains associated with HLA were more clonally expanded than others that were equally common. V segments that were indistinguishable, TRBV6-2 and TRBV6-3 among them, were omitted from analysis.

Sequenced: PBMCs. The sequence derives from a man in his thirties or forties in good health and CMV-seronegative. The V call is TRBV5-1, the J call TRBJ1-1, with unresolved D. The CDR3 spells CASSLLEGLEAFF. CDR3 DNA sequence: TGCGCCAGCAGCCTCCTCGAGGGATTAGAAGCTTTCTTT. Complete variable domain (other parts from reference TRBV5-1 and TRBJ1-1): KAGVTQTPRYLIKTRGQQVTLSCSPISGHRSVSWYQQTPGQGLQFLFEYFSETQRNKGNFPGRFSGRQFSNSRSEMNVSTLELGDSALYLCASSLLEGLEAFFGQGTRLTVV.